These T cell receptor beta chains were read from a single sample in a study of blood T cell repertoires in COVID-19. TCRdb keeps only in-frame clones here, not all; method: immunoSEQ multiplex PCR. The data contain approximately 82,000 clones, roughly four fifths of them singletons. Sequencing input: peripheral blood. The origin of the receptors is a human donor in a cohort sampled during active COVID-19. CDR3s include the opening cysteine and the closing phenylalanine or tryptophan. D genes are given only for firm matches. Clone size is shown for a subset of rows, as once, few, many or a class of expanded clone.

CDR3nt,CDR3aa,d_gene,j_gene,v_gene,abundance
TGTGCCAGCAGCTTTAGTGGGACTTCCTCTTACGAGCAGTACTTC,CASSFSGTSSYEQYF,-,TRBJ2-7,TRBV7-9,-
TGTGCCAGCAGCCGGGGGGGGCGCACAACTAATGAAAAACTGTTTTTT,CASSRGGRTTNEKLFF,-,TRBJ1-4,TRBV5-4,-
TGTGCCAGCAGCTCCATGACAGGGGGTTTGGGAGAGACCCAGTACTTC,CASSSMTGGLGETQYF,TRBD1,TRBJ2-5,TRBV5-5,-
TGCGCCAGCAGCTTGGGACAGACCCCCCGGGAGCAGTACTTC,CASSLGQTPREQYF,-,TRBJ2-7,TRBV5-1,-
TGTGCCAGCAGCAGGGACAGGGGAGGAGAGACCCAGTACTTC,CASSRDRGGETQYF,TRBD1,TRBJ2-5,TRBV7-2,-
TGTGCCAGCAATCCGGGTGGGGCAGGGGCACGGTATGGCTACACCTTC,CASNPGGAGARYGYTF,-,TRBJ1-2,TRBV2,-
TGTGCCAGCAGCGAACGGACAGGGGCATCCTACGAGCAGTACTTC,CASSERTGASYEQYF,TRBD1,TRBJ2-7,TRBV9,few
TGTGCCAGCAGCCTCCGCGGGGGGGTAGAGACCCAGTACTTC,CASSLRGGVETQYF,TRBD2,TRBJ2-5,TRBV3-1/TRBV3-2,-
TGTGCCAGCAGGCCACAGGATTCCCTTGGCTACACCTTC,CASRPQDSLGYTF,-,TRBJ1-2,TRBV27,-
TGTGCCAGCAGGAACCGGGCCTCCGGGGGTGGCTACACCTTC,CASRNRASGGGYTF,-,TRBJ1-2,TRBV21-1,-
TGTGCCAGCAGCCCTTCGCATTTT,CASSPSHF,-,TRBJ1-5,TRBV3-1/TRBV3-2,-
TGTGCCGGTCTGACAGGGGGGTTCAACACTGAAGCTTTCTTT,CAGLTGGFNTEAFF,TRBD1,TRBJ1-1,TRBV30,-
TGTGCCAGCAGAGGTACAGGGGGGAACACTGAAGCTTTCTTT,CASRGTGGNTEAFF,TRBD1,TRBJ1-1,TRBV6-5,-
TGTGCCAGCAGCTTAGTTCGCTATGGCTACACCTTC,CASSLVRYGYTF,-,TRBJ1-2,TRBV7-2,once
TGTGCCATCAGTGGTGGAGGTGGCTACACCTTC,CAISGGGGYTF,-,TRBJ1-2,TRBV10-3,-
TGTGCCAGCAGTCGGTACGGGGGAAACCAGCCCCAGCATTTT,CASSRYGGNQPQHF,-,TRBJ1-5,TRBV27,few
TGTGCCAGCAGTTTACATCGACAGTCGAATTCACCCCTCCACTTT,CASSLHRQSNSPLHF,-,TRBJ1-6,TRBV27,-
TGTGCCAGCAGTTTATCTACCGGCAGGGGGTCCTACGAGCAGTACTTC,CASSLSTGRGSYEQYF,TRBD1,TRBJ2-7,TRBV27,-
TGTGCCAGCAGCCAAGCGGGATCACCCCTCCACTTT,CASSQAGSPLHF,-,TRBJ1-6,TRBV3-1/TRBV3-2,-
TGTGCCAGCAGCTCGCGACAGAGCTCCTATAATTCACCCCTCCACTTT,CASSSRQSSYNSPLHF,-,TRBJ1-6,TRBV7-2,-
TGTGCCAGCAGTCCAATAAAAGGGGTCACTAGCACAGATACGCAGTATTTT,CASSPIKGVTSTDTQYF,-,TRBJ2-3,TRBV6-6,few
TGTGCCAGCAGTTTAGCAGGGGGGACTGAAGCTTTCTTT,CASSLAGGTEAFF,TRBD1,TRBJ1-1,TRBV28,-
TGTGCCAGCAGCTTAAGGGACAGGAATCAGCCCCAGCATTTT,CASSLRDRNQPQHF,TRBD1,TRBJ1-5,TRBV7-2,-
TGTGCCAGCAGTGAACTTGATCGAGCCGAAAATGAGCAGTTCTTC,CASSELDRAENEQFF,-,TRBJ2-1,TRBV25-1,-
TGTGCCAGCAGTGTACAGGGCTCTGGAAAACTGTTTTTT,CASSVQGSGKLFF,-,TRBJ1-4,TRBV2,-
TGTGCCAGCAGCGCCGGCTATGGCTACACCTTC,CASSAGYGYTF,-,TRBJ1-2,TRBV5-6,-